This T cell receptor beta chain is from a study of shared clonotypes between healthy human individuals. The wider study: Samples came from a couple of female and a few male donors aged 18 to 49.

With 2 bases clipped from V and 9 bases from J, the junction kept 6 bases outside the gene matches. Germline V lookup: CDR1 MNHEY, CDR2 SMNVEV (reference sequence). The length of the CDR3 is 14 residues. Each unsorted sample relied on roughly 90 million PBMCs as its source of genomic DNA. Assay execution took place at the deep level. Splitting of each subset's genomic DNA was done evenly across several immunoSEQ plates. Profiled with immunoSEQ multiplex PCR; TCRdb holds only in-frame clones, not every one. The data contain a few hundred thousand clones, roughly 79% of them singletons. This clone was picked up many times.

Sequenced input: PBMCs. The genes are TRBV27 and TRBJ2-1; 8 nucleotides align to TRBD1. The clonotype originates from a woman in her 40s in good health. Some clones in this sample may be carry-over from other donors' samples. As DNA, the CDR3 is TGTGCCAGCAGTTTAGGACAGGGCATTGGTGAGCAGTTCTTC. Translating it yields CASSLGQGIGEQFF.